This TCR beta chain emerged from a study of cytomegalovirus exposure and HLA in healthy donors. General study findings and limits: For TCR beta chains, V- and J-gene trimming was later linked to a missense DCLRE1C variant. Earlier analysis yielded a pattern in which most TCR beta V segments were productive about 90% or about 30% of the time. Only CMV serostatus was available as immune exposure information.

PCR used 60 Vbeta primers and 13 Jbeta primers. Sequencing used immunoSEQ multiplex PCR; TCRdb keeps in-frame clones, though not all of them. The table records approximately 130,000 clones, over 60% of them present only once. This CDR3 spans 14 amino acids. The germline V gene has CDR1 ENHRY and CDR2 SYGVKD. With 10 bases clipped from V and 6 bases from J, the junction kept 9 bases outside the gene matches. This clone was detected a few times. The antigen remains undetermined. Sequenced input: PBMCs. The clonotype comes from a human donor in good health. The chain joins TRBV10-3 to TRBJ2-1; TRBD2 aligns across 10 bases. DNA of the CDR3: TGTGCCAGCTGTAGCGGGGGGCTACCCAATGAGCAGTTCTTC. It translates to CASCSGGLPNEQFF.